The rows below give T cell receptor beta chains drawn from one sample of a study of control samples from healthy donors and cancer patients. Assay used: immunoSEQ multiplex PCR; TCRdb lists only in-frame clones, some missing. The table records 150,000 to 200,000 clones, around 90% of them present only once. The material sequenced was blood. Every receptor here comes from a man younger than 45 in good health. Both conserved end residues are part of each CDR3. D genes are given only for firm matches.

v_call	j_call	d_call	cdr3_aa	cdr3_nt
TRBV25-1	TRBJ2-3	-	CASSEMLLADTQYF	TGTGCCAGCAGTGAGATGCTGCTTGCAGATACGCAGTATTTT
TRBV2	TRBJ2-2	-	CASVVRTPNTGELFF	TGTGCCAGTGTGGTGAGAACTCCGAACACCGGGGAGCTGTTTTTT
TRBV25-1	TRBJ1-3	-	CASSETGNTIYF	TGTGCCAGCAGTGAGACAGGAAACACCATATATTTT
TRBV3-1/TRBV3-2	TRBJ2-7	TRBD1	CASSMGQGAYEQYF	TGTGCCAGCAGCATGGGACAGGGGGCTTACGAGCAGTACTTC
TRBV7-2	TRBJ2-3	-	CASSPQGSQYF	TGTGCCAGCAGCCCTCAAGGGTCGCAGTATTTT
TRBV5-4	TRBJ1-1	-	CASSTGGTEAFF	TGTGCCAGCAGTACCGGGGGCACTGAAGCTTTCTTT
TRBV6-2/TRBV6-3	TRBJ1-4	-	CASSQPQGNEKLFF	TGTGCCAGCAGCCAACCACAGGGTAACGAAAAACTGTTTTTT
TRBV28	TRBJ2-7	TRBD1	CASSSPGTGVFEQYF	TGTGCCAGCAGTTCCCCCGGGACAGGGGTTTTCGAGCAGTACTTC
TRBV7-9	TRBJ1-1	-	CASSLSHFGGRSTEAFF	TGTGCCAGCAGCTTATCTCATTTTGGGGGGAGGAGCACTGAAGCTTTCTTT
TRBV29-1	TRBJ2-3	-	CSVVVIDTQYF	TGCAGCGTTGTAGTGATCGATACGCAGTATTTT
TRBV20-1	TRBJ2-1	-	CSARKNNEQFF	TGCAGTGCTAGAAAGAATAATGAGCAGTTCTTC
TRBV7-3	TRBJ2-7	-	CASSPPGSYEQYF	TGTGCCAGCAGCCCCCCCGGGAGCTACGAGCAGTACTTC
TRBV5-1	TRBJ2-7	TRBD1	CASRSDRGESYEQYF	TGCGCCAGCAGATCTGACAGGGGAGAATCCTACGAGCAGTACTTC
TRBV5-1	TRBJ1-2	TRBD1	CASSPGQAYPYGYTF	TGCGCCAGCAGCCCGGGACAGGCCTACCCCTATGGCTACACCTTC
TRBV10-3	TRBJ1-1	-	CAISESIGTEAFF	TGTGCCATCAGTGAGTCCATAGGGACTGAAGCTTTCTTT
TRBV4-1	TRBJ1-5	-	CASSQSSVVSQPQHF	TGCGCCAGCAGCCAATCCTCCGTGGTTTCACAGCCCCAGCATTTT
TRBV5-8	TRBJ1-2	TRBD1	CASSFYRTGGNYGYTF	TGTGCCAGCAGCTTTTATCGGACAGGGGGCAACTATGGCTACACCTTC
TRBV5-1	TRBJ2-1	-	CASREGLGGTNEQFF	TGCGCCAGCCGCGAAGGACTAGGGGGGACCAATGAGCAGTTCTTC
TRBV5-4	TRBJ2-2	TRBD1	CASSPPGQQTGELFF	TGTGCCAGCAGTCCGCCGGGACAGCAGACCGGGGAGCTGTTTTTT
TRBV10-3	TRBJ1-6	TRBD1	CAISDQGDNSPLHF	TGTGCCATCAGTGACCAGGGGGATAATTCACCCCTCCACTTT
TRBV7-9	TRBJ2-3	-	CASSLTLRHHSTTDTQYF	TGTGCCAGCAGCTTAACCCTCCGACACCACTCTACTACAGATACGCAGTATTTT
TRBV5-1	TRBJ1-6	TRBD1	CASSRRQGDNSPLHF	TGCGCCAGCAGCCGCCGACAGGGCGATAATTCACCCCTCCACTTT
TRBV7-9	TRBJ2-7	TRBD2	CASSPPGGVYEQYF	TGTGCCAGCAGCCCCCCGGGGGGTGTCTACGAGCAGTACTTC
TRBV2	TRBJ2-2	-	CASSAWRGNTGELFF	TGTGCCAGCAGTGCTTGGCGGGGGAACACCGGGGAGCTGTTTTTT
TRBV30	TRBJ1-2	TRBD1	CAWRGTVHYGYTF	TGTGCCTGGAGGGGGACAGTTCACTATGGCTACACCTTC
TRBV6-6	TRBJ1-5	-	CASSYSRVSNQPQHF	TGTGCCAGCAGTTACTCCAGGGTAAGCAATCAGCCCCAGCATTTT
TRBV30	TRBJ1-2	TRBD1	CASQTGGYGYTF	TGTGCCTCTCAGACAGGGGGCTATGGCTACACCTTC
TRBV28	TRBJ2-7	-	CASATPSYEQYF	TGTGCCAGCGCCACCCCCTCCTACGAGCAGTACTTC
TRBV4-2	TRBJ1-5	-	CASSHVGQTFNQPQHF	TGTGCCAGCAGCCACGTTGGACAGACATTCAATCAGCCCCAGCATTTT
TRBV3-1/TRBV3-2	TRBJ2-5	TRBD1	CASKAVTGGQETQYF	TGTGCCAGCAAGGCAGTCACAGGGGGCCAGGAGACCCAGTACTTC
TRBV30	TRBJ1-5	-	CAWSVSGGGQPQHF	TGTGCCTGGAGTGTAAGTGGTGGCGGGCAGCCCCAGCATTTT
TRBV10-3	TRBJ2-3	TRBD2	CAISGGLAGPDTQYF	TGTGCCATCAGTGGAGGACTAGCGGGGCCAGATACGCAGTATTTT
TRBV6-5	TRBJ1-2	TRBD1	CASSPGTAANYGYTF	TGTGCCAGCAGTCCAGGGACAGCAGCTAACTATGGCTACACCTTC